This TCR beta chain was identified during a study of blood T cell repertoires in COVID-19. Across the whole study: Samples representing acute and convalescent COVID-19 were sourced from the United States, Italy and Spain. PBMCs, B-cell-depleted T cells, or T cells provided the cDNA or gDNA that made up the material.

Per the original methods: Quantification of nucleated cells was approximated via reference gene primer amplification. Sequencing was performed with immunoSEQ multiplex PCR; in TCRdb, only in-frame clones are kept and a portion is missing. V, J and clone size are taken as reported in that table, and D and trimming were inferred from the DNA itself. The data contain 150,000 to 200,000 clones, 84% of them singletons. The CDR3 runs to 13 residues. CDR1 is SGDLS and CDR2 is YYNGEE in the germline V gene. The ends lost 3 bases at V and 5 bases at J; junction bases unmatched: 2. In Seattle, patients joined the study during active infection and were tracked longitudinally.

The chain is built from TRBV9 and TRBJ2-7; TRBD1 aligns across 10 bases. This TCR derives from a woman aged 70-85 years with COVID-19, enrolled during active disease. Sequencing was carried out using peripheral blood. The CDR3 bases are TGTGCCAGCAGCGGGGGGACAGGGGACGAGCAGTACTTC. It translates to CASSGGTGDEQYF.